This T cell receptor beta chain originates from a study of blood T cell repertoires in COVID-19. Study summary: Samples taken during acute and convalescent COVID-19 were collected in the United States, Italy and Spain. The analysed material was cDNA or gDNA that came from T cells, B-cell-depleted T cells, or PBMCs.

Authors' data handling: Reference gene primer amplification gave estimated nucleated cell counts. The method was immunoSEQ multiplex PCR; TCRdb's version includes in-frame clones alone and lacks a portion of them. From that table come the V and J calls and clone size; the DNA was used to work out D and trimming. Counted here are over 250,000 clones, around 89% occurring once; the ten biggest clones make up approximately 12%. Germline-derived CDR1 and CDR2 are SGHTA and FQGNSA. This CDR3 is built from 16 residues. J lost 3 bases, V lost 7 bases, and 10 bases had no gene match. Sequenced input: peripheral blood. The gene calls are TRBV7-2 and TRBJ2-1; 9 bases agree with TRBD2. This sequence was found in an older woman with acute or convalescent COVID-19. The CDR3 DNA sequence: TGTGCCAGCACCCCCGTAGCGGGGGACCTCTACAATGAGCAGTTCTTC. Translating it yields CASTPVAGDLYNEQFF.